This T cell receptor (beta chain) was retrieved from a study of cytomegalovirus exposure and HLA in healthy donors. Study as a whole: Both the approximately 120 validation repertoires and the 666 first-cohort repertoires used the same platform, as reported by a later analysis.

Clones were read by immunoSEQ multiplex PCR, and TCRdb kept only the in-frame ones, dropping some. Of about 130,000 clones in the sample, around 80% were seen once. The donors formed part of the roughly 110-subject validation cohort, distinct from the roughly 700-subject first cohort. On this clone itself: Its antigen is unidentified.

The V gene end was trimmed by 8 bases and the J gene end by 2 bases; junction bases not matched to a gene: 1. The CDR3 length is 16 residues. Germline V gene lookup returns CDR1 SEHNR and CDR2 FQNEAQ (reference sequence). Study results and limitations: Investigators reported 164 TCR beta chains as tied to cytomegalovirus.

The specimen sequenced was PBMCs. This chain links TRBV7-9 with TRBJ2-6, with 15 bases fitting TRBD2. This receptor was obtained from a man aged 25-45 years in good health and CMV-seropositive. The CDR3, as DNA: TGTGCCAGCGGGACTAGCGGGAGGACTGGGGCCAACGTCCTGACTTTC. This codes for CASGTSGRTGANVLTF.